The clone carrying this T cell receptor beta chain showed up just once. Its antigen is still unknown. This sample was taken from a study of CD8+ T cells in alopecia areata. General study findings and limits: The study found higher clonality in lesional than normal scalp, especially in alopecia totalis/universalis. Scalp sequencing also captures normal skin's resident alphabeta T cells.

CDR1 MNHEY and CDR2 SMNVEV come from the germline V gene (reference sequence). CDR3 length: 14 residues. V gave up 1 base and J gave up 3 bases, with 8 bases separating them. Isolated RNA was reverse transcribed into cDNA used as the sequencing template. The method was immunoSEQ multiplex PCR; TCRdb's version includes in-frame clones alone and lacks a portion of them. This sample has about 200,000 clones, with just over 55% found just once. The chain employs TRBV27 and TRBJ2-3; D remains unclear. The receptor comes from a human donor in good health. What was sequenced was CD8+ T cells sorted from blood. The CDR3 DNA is TGTGCCAGCAGTTTATGGGCTCCGACAGATACGCAGTATTTT. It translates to CASSLWAPTDTQYF.